The 25 T cell receptor beta chains listed next were all sequenced from one sample in a study of cytomegalovirus exposure and HLA in healthy donors. Primers included in the PCR were 60 Vbeta and 13 Jbeta primers. Assay used: immunoSEQ multiplex PCR; TCRdb lists only in-frame clones, some missing. This table has about 200,000 clones, 65% to 90% appearing once. The source material was PBMCs. The source of these receptors is a woman younger than 45 in good health and CMV-seronegative.

The table lists this clone with a count of one. V gene TRBV5-1 combines with J gene TRBJ2-7; weak D call: TRBD1 (6 bases). Trimming cost V 4 bases and J 7 bases, with 15 bases left between them. From germline, CDR1 is SGHRS and CDR2 YFSETQ. This CDR3 has 13 residues. DNA of the CDR3: TGCGCCAGCAGCAAGGGGCCCCAGGGGGAGCAGTACTTC. Encoded protein: CASSKGPQGEQYF. Complete variable domain (other parts from reference TRBV5-1 and TRBJ2-7): KAGVTQTPRYLIKTRGQQVTLSCSPISGHRSVSWYQQTPGQGLQFLFEYFSETQRNKGNFPGRFSGRQFSNSRSEMNVSTLELGDSALYLCASSKGPQGEQYFGPGTRLTVT.

On this clone: This specimen includes other DNA sequences encoding the same CDR3. The chain has TRBV5-4 and TRBJ2-7, with D tentatively TRBD2 (6 bases). V dropped 0 bases and J dropped 2 bases, with 9 bases sitting between them. In germline, CDR1 is SGHNT, CDR2 YYREEE (reference sequence). The CDR3 consists of 14 residues. The CDR3 here is CASSLGGTPYEQYF. The CDR3 DNA is TGTGCCAGCAGCTTGGGGGGGACTCCCTACGAGCAGTACTTC.

This clone was seen only once. This chain links TRBV7-6 with TRBJ1-4; possibly TRBD1 for D (5 bases). The germline V gene has CDR1 SGHVS and CDR2 FNYEAQ. This CDR3 is built from 16 residues. The V end lost 1 base, the J end lost 8 bases, and 17 bases lay between the germline ends. The CDR3 region is CASSLGTGTGGEKLFF. CDR3 sequence (DNA): TGTGCCAGCAGCTTAGGGACCGGGACCGGGGGGGAAAAACTGTTTTTT.

This chain joins TRBV7-3 and TRBJ2-3, with D perhaps TRBD2 (7 bases). CDR3 length: 17 residues. Germline CDR1 is SGHTA and CDR2 is FQGTGA. V lost 1 base and J lost 4, with 18 bases in between. CDR3 region: CASSLRGGGGVSDTQYF. CDR3 coding DNA: TGTGCCAGCAGCTTAAGAGGGGGGGGAGGCGTATCAGATACGCAGTATTTT.

This clone showed up just once. The rearrangement joins TRBV28 to TRBJ1-5; 9 bases agree with TRBD1. There are 14 residues in the CDR3. V was clipped by 8 bases and J by 5 bases; unmatched bases: 7. Germline CDR1 MDHEN, CDR2 SYDVKM. The CDR3 is CASSGTGTHQPQHF. The CDR3 region has the DNA TGTGCCAGCTCCGGGACAGGGACCCATCAGCCCCAGCATTTT. The complete variable domain, with remaining parts taken from reference TRBV28 and TRBJ1-5, reads DVKVTQSSRYLVKRTGEKVFLECVQDMDHENMFWYRQDPGLGLRLIYFSYDVKMKEKGDIPEGYSVSREKKERFSLILESASTNQTSMYLCASSGTGTHQPQHFGDGTRLSIL.

This chain links TRBV9 with TRBJ2-1, with D uncertain. The CDR3 sequence is 15 residues long. Trimming left V 4 bases short and J 1 base short, with 12 bases between. Germline V gene data show CDR1 as SGDLS and CDR2 as YYNGEE. The CDR3 DNA follows: TGTGCCAGCAGCTTCCTGAGCGAGTCCTACAATGAGCAGTTCTTC. Translating it yields CASSFLSESYNEQFF.

The chain is built from TRBV6-6 and TRBJ1-6; no clear D gene. The CDR3 length is 15 residues. Trimming stripped 4 bases from V and 6 bases from J, with 13 bases between. Germline CDR1 and CDR2: MNHNY and SVGAGI (reference sequence). CDR3 sequence: CASSFSTDLNSPLHF. In DNA form, the CDR3 reads TGTGCCAGCAGTTTCAGCACAGACCTTAATTCACCCCTCCACTTT.

This sequence joins TRBV18 and TRBJ2-1; 8 nucleotides line up with TRBD1. Germline-derived CDR1 and CDR2 are KGHSH and LQKENI. The V and J ends lost 6 bases and 3 bases, in that order; junction bases with no gene match: 1. CDR3 length: 13 amino acids. The CDR3 DNA reads as TGTGCCAGCTCGACAGGGGTCTACAATGAGCAGTTCTTC. Encoded protein: CASSTGVYNEQFF.

The chain has TRBV5-5 and TRBJ1-1; the D gene is possibly TRBD1 (6 bases). In germline, CDR1 is SGHKS, CDR2 YYEKEE (reference sequence). Between the trimmed V and J ends, which lost 4 bases and 4 bases, there was a span of 20 bases. The CDR3 is 16 residues long. CDR3 loop: CASSPRGFQGSTEAFF. The CDR3, as DNA: TGTGCCAGCAGCCCTAGGGGATTCCAGGGGAGCACTGAAGCTTTCTTT.

V is TRBV5-1 and J is TRBJ2-5; no clear D gene. This CDR3 is 15 amino acids long. The germline CDR1 and CDR2 sequences are SGHRS and YFSETQ. Trimming removed 0 bases at V and 2 bases at J, with 11 bases between. CDR3 sequence (DNA): TGCGCCAGCAGCTTGGACCACTCGCGGCAAGAGACCCAGTACTTC. It encodes CASSLDHSRQETQYF.

This clone occurred a few times. V and J are TRBV5-8 and TRBJ2-7; a possible D gene is TRBD1 (6 bases). Between the trimmed V and J ends, which lost 4 bases and 0 bases, there was a span of 11 bases. The CDR3 totals 14 residues. Germline V CDR1 and CDR2: SGHTS, YDEGEE. Here the CDR3 DNA reads TGTGCCAGCAGCCCGAGGGGGTCCTCCTACGAGCAGTACTTC. This gives the protein CASSPRGSSYEQYF.

V gene TRBV9 combines with J gene TRBJ1-3, with 12 bases that match TRBD1. This CDR3 has 18 residues. The junction had 12 bases not matched to a gene; V was cut back by 4 bases and J by 4 bases. Germline CDR1 reads SGDLS; CDR2 reads YYNGEE. CDR3 sequence reads: CASSIPPGQGAKGNTIYF. The CDR3 coding sequence is TGTGCCAGCAGCATCCCCCCGGGACAGGGGGCTAAAGGAAACACCATATATTTT.

This chain joins TRBV6-6 and TRBJ1-1, with D hard to call. Germline V CDR1 and CDR2: MNHNY, SVGAGI (reference sequence). V lost 4 bases to trimming and J lost 7 bases, with 7 bases between them. There are 11 residues in the CDR3. In nucleotides, the CDR3 is TGTGCCAGCAGTTCCAGGTTTGAAGCTTTCTTT. It specifies CASSSRFEAFF.

This rearrangement joins TRBV5-1 to TRBJ2-1, with 8 bases aligning to TRBD2. In germline, CDR1 is SGHRS, CDR2 YFSETQ. With 4 bases clipped from V and 5 bases from J, the junction kept 20 bases outside the gene matches. The CDR3 is 19 amino acids. The CDR3 sequence is CASSMTPPNTGTRNNEQFF. In nucleotides, the CDR3 is TGCGCCAGCAGCATGACACCTCCTAATACCGGGACTAGAAACAATGAGCAGTTCTTC.

The J gene is TRBJ2-5, the V gene TRBV7-9; D not resolved. V dropped 5 bases and J dropped 5 bases, with 12 bases sitting between them. This CDR3 region has 13 residues. The germline V gene encodes CDR1 SEHNR and CDR2 FQNEAQ (reference sequence). The CDR3 is CASSQRHGETQYF. DNA of the CDR3: TGTGCCAGCAGCCAACGACACGGCGAGACCCAGTACTTC.

The gene calls are TRBV28 and TRBJ1-2; a possible D gene is TRBD1 (6 bases). Trimming stripped 9 bases from V and 2 bases from J, with 16 bases between. This CDR3 comprises 14 residues. Germline V CDR1 and CDR2: MDHEN, SYDVKM. The CDR3, as DNA: TGTGCCAGTAATACAGGGCTGCGGAACTATGGCTACACCTTC. It codes for CASNTGLRNYGYTF.

CDR3 protein: CASSLDYREVYEQYF. The CDR3, as DNA: TGCGCCAGCAGCTTGGATTACAGGGAAGTATACGAGCAGTACTTC. The gene calls are TRBV5-1 and TRBJ2-7; the D gene is possibly TRBD1 (6 bases). The CDR3 has 15 residues. Deletions cut 0 bases from V and 4 bases from J, with 14 bases between. CDR1 is SGHRS and CDR2 is YFSETQ in the germline V gene.

The chain is built from TRBV27 and TRBJ2-3; possible D gene TRBD2, 7 bases. The V gene's germline CDR1 is MNHEY and CDR2 SMNVEV (reference sequence). The CDR3 sequence is 16 residues long. V lost 0 bases to trimming and J lost 2 bases, with 12 bases between them. This CDR3 is CASSLSAGANTDTQYF. The CDR3, as DNA: TGTGCCAGCAGTTTATCGGCGGGGGCTAACACAGATACGCAGTATTTT.

The rearrangement links TRBV6-1 to TRBJ2-7; 10 positions agree with TRBD1. CDR1 is MNHNS and CDR2 is SASEGT in the germline V gene. The V and J ends lost 4 bases and 1 base, in that order; junction bases with no gene match: 10. This CDR3 comprises 17 residues. CDR3 amino acids: CASSAVPGQGSSYEQYF. As DNA, the CDR3 is TGTGCCAGCAGTGCTGTACCGGGACAGGGGTCATCCTACGAGCAGTACTTC.

The chain carries TRBV7-8 and TRBJ2-7; maybe TRBD2 (6 bases). CDR1 SGHVS and CDR2 FQNEAQ come from the germline V gene. The CDR3 is 13 amino acids. Trimming took off 2 bases at V and 4 bases at J, with 9 bases between the two ends. The CDR3, as DNA: TGTGCCAGCAGCTTACTCGGGAGATACGAGCAGTACTTC. Protein sequence: CASSLLGRYEQYF.

The CDR3 region is CASSLMSHQVPGELFF. The CDR3 nucleotides read TGTGCCAGCAGCTTAATGTCCCATCAGGTCCCCGGGGAGCTGTTTTTT. This chain uses TRBV7-3 with TRBJ2-2; D is undetermined. Per the germline V gene, CDR1 is SGHTA and CDR2 is FQGTGA. The CDR3 runs 16 residues. V dropped 1 base and J dropped 6 bases, with 15 bases sitting between them.

V and J are TRBV7-3 and TRBJ2-7, with 13 bases aligning to TRBD2. V trimming: 5 bases; J trimming: 3 bases; junction bases outside the gene matches: 7. Per germline, CDR1 SGHTA and CDR2 FQGTGA. The length of the CDR3 is 16 residues. DNA of the CDR3: TGTGCCAGCAGCCAGGAAGGGACTAGCGGGATCTACGAGCAGTACTTC. It translates to CASSQEGTSGIYEQYF.

The chain couples TRBV28 to TRBJ2-7, with D perhaps matching TRBD2 (5 bases). Trimming removed 9 bases from V and 9 bases from J, with 18 bases in between. The CDR3 length is 12 residues. Germline CDR1 reads MDHEN; CDR2 reads SYDVKM. The CDR3 nucleotides read TGTGCCAGTGGGTTGTCCCCCAGCGGGCAGTACTTC. Amino acids: CASGLSPSGQYF.

J is TRBJ2-3 and V is TRBV15, with TRBD2 matching 11 bases. The CDR3 consists of 15 residues. The V gene end was trimmed by 6 bases and the J gene end by 3 bases; junction bases not matched to a gene: 5. Germline lookup yields CDR1 LNHNV and CDR2 YYDKDF (reference sequence). The chain's CDR3 is CATRSGLAATDTQYF. The CDR3 DNA reads as TGTGCCACCAGGTCGGGACTAGCGGCTACAGATACGCAGTATTTT. The full variable domain, completed using reference TRBV15 and TRBJ2-3, is DAMVIQNPRYQVTQFGKPVTLSCSQTLNHNVMYWYQQKSSQAPKLLFHYYDKDFNNEADTPDNFQSRRPNTSFCFLDIRSPGLGDTAMYLCATRSGLAATDTQYFGPGTRLTVL.

Comment on this clone: Its ends do not fully match the called genes, so a read error is possible. Other DNA sequences from this sample encode an identical CDR3 as well. V is TRBV11-2 and J is TRBJ2-7; no firm D call. CDR1 and CDR2 (germline): SGHAT, FQNNGV. The CDR3 loop spans 12 amino acids. CDR3 DNA: TGTGCCAGCAGTTTAGATCTGAGTGAGCAGTACTTC. It is translated as CASSLDLSEQYF.